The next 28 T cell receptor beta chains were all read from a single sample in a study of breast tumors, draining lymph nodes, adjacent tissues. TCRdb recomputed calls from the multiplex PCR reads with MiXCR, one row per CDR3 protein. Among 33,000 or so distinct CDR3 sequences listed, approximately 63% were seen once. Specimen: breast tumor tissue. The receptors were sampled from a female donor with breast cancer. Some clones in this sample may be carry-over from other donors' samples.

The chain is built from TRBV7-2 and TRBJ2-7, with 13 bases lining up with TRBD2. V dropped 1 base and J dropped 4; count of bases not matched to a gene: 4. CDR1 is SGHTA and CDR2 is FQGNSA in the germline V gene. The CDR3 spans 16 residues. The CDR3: CASSLGLAGGIYEQYF. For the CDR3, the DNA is TGTGCCAGCAGCTTAGGACTAGCGGGGGGAATATACGAGCAGTACTTC.

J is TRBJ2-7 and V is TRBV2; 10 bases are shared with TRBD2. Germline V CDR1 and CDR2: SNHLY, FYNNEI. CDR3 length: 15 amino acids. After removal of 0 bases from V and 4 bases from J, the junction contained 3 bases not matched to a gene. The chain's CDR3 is CASSEALAGGYEQYF. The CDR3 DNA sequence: TGTGCCAGCAGTGAAGCCTTAGCGGGAGGATACGAGCAGTACTTC.

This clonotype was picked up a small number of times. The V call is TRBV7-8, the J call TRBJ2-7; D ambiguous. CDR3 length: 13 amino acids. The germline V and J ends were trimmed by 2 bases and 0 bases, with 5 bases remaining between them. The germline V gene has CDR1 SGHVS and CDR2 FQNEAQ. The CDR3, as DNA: TGTGCCAGCAGCTTACTAAACTCCTACGAGCAGTACTTC. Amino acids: CASSLLNSYEQYF.

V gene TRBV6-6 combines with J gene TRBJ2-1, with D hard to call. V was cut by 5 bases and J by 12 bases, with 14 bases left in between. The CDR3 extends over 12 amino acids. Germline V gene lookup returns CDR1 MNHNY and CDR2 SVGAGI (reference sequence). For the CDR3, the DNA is TGTGCCAGCAGTCACCCGCGTCAGGCGCAGTTCTTC. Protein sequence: CASSHPRQAQFF.

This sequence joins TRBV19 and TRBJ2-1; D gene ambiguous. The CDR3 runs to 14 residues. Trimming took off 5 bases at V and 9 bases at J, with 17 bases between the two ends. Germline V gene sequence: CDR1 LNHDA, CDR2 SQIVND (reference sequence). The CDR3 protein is CASSPPSSVGEQFF. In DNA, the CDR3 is TGTGCCAGTAGTCCGCCTTCCTCGGTGGGTGAGCAGTTCTTC.

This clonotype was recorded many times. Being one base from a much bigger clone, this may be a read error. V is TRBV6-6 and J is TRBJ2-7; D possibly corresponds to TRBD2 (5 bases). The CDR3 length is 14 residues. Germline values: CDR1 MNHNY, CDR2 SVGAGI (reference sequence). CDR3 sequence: CASSHSGLTYEQYF. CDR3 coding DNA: TGTGCCAGCAGTCACTCCGGACTGACATACGAGCAGTACTTC.

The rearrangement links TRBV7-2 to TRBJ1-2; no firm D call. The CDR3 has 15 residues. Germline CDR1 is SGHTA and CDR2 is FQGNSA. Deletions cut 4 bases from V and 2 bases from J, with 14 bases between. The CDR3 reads CASSYKPVENYGYTF. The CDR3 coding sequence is TGTGCCAGCAGCTACAAACCGGTAGAGAACTATGGCTACACCTTC. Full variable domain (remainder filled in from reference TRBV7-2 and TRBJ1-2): GAGVSQSPSNKVTEKGKDVELRCDPISGHTALYWYRQSLGQGLEFLIYFQGNSAPDKSGLPSDRFSAERTGGSVSTLTIQRTQQEDSAVYLCASSYKPVENYGYTFGSGTRLTVV.

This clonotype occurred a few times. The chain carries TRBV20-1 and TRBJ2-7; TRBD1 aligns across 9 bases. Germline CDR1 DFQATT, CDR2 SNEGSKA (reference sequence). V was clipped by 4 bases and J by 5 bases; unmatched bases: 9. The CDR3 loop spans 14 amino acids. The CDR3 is CSAISDRGRNEQYF. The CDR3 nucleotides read TGCAGTGCTATAAGCGACAGGGGGAGAAACGAGCAGTACTTC.

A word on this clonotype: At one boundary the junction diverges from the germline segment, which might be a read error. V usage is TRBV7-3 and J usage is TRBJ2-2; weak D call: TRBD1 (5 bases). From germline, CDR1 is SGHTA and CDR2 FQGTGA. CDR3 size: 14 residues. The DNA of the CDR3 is TGTGCCAGCAGTAGGACACCGAACGCCGGGGAGCTGTTTTTT. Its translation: CASSRTPNAGELFF.

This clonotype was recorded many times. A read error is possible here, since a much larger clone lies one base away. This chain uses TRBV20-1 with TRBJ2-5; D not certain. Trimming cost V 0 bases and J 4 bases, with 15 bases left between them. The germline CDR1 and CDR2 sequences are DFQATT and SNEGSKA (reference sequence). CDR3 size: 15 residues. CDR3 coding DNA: TGCAGTGCTAGAGATCTGACACCCCTCCCAGAGACCCAGTACTTC. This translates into CSARDLTPLPETQYF.

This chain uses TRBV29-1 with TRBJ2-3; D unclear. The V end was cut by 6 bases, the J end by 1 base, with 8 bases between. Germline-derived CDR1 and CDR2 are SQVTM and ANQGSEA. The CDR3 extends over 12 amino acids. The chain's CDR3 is CSVTPGTDTQYF. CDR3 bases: TGCAGCGTGACCCCCGGCACAGATACGCAGTATTTT.

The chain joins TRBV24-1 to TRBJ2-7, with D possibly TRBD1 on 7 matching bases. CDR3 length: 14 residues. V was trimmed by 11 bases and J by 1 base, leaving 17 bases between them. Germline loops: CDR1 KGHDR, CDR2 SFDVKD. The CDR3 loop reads CASTRGDFSYEQYF. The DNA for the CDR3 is TGTGCCAGCACCAGGGGGGATTTTTCCTACGAGCAGTACTTC.

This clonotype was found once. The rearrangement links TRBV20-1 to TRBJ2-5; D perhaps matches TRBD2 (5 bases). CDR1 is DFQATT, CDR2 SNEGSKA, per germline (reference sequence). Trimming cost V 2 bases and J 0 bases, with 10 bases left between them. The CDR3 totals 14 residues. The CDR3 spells CSARITRDQETQYF. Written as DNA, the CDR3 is TGCAGTGCTAGAATCACGCGGGACCAAGAGACCCAGTACTTC.

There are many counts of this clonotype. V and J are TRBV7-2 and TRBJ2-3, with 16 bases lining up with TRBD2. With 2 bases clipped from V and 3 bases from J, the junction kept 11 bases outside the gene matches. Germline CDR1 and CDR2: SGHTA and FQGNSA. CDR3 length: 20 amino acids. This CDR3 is CASSLRSPGLAGGPTDTQYF. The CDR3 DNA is TGTGCCAGCAGCTTAAGGAGCCCGGGACTAGCGGGAGGGCCGACAGATACGCAGTATTTT.

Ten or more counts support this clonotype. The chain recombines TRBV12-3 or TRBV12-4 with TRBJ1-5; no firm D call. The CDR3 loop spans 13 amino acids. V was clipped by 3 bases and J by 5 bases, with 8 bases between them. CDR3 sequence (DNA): TGTGCCAGCAGTTTCACCCCCCATCAGCCCCAGCATTTT. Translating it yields CASSFTPHQPQHF.

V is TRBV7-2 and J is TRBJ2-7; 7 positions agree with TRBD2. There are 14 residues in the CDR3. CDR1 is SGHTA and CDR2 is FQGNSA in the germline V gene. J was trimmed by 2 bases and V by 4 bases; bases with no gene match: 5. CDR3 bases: TGTGCCAGCAGCTACGTGGCGGGAGCCTACGAGCAGTACTTC. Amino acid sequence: CASSYVAGAYEQYF.

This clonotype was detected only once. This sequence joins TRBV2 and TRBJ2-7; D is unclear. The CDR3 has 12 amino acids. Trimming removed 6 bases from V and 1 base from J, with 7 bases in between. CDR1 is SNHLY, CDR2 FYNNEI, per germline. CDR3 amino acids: CASRLNSYEQYF. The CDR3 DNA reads TGTGCCAGCAGGTTAAATTCCTACGAGCAGTACTTC.

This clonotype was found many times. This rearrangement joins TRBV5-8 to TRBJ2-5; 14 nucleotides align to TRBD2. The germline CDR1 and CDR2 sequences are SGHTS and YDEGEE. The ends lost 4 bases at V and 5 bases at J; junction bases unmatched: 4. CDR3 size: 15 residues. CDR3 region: CASSGLAGGTETQYF. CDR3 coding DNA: TGTGCCAGCAGCGGACTAGCGGGAGGTACCGAGACCCAGTACTTC.

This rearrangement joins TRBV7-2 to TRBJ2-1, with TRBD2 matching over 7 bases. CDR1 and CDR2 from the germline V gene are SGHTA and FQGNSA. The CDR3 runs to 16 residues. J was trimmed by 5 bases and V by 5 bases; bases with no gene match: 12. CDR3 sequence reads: CASSPQRTRGNNEQFF. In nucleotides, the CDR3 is TGTGCCAGCAGCCCACAAAGGACTAGAGGCAACAATGAGCAGTTCTTC. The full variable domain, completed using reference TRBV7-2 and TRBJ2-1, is GAGVSQSPSNKVTEKGKDVELRCDPISGHTALYWYRQSLGQGLEFLIYFQGNSAPDKSGLPSDRFSAERTGGSVSTLTIQRTQQEDSAVYLCASSPQRTRGNNEQFFGPGTRLTVL.

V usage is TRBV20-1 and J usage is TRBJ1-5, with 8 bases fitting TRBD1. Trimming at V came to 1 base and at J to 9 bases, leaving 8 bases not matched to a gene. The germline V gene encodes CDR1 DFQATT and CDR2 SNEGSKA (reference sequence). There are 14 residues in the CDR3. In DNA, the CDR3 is TGCAGTGCTAGAGGAGGACAGGGAGTAGGGCCCCAGCATTTT. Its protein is CSARGGQGVGPQHF.

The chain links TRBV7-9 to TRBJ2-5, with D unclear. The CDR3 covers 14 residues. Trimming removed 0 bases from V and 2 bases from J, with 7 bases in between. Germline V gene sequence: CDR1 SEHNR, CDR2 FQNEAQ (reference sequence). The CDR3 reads CASSLAPLQETQYF. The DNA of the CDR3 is TGTGCCAGCAGCTTAGCGCCATTACAAGAGACCCAGTACTTC.

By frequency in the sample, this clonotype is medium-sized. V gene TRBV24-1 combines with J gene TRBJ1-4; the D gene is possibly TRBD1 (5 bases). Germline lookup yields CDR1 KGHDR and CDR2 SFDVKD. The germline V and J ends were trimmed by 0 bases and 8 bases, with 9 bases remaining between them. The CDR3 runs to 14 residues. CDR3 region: CATSDLGAEEKLFF. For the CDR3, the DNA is TGTGCCACCAGTGATTTGGGGGCCGAGGAAAAACTGTTTTTT.

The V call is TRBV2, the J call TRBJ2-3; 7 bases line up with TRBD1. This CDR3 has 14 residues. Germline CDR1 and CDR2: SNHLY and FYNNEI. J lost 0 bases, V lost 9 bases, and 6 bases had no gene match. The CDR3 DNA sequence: TGTGCCAGTAAGGGACAGCCGAGCACAGATACGCAGTATTTT. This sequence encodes CASKGQPSTDTQYF.

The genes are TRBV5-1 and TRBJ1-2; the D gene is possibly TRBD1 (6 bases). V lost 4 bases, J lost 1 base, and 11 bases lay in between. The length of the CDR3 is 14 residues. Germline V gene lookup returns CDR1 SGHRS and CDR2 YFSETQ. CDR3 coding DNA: TGCGCCAGCAGCAGGGGACAAGATAACTATGGCTACACCTTC. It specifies CASSRGQDNYGYTF.

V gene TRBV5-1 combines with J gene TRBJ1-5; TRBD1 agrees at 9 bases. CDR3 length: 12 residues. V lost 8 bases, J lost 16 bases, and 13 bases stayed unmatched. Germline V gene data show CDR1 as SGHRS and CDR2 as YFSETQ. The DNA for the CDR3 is TGCGCCAGTACGACAGGGGGTACCTACGACCATTTT. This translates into CASTTGGTYDHF.

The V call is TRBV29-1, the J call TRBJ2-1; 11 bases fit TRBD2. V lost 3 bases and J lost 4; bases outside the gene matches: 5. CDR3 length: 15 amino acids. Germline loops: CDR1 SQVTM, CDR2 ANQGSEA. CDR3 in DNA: TGCAGCGTTGAGGGTGCTAGCGGGAGGTACAATGAGCAGTTCTTC. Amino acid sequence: CSVEGASGRYNEQFF.

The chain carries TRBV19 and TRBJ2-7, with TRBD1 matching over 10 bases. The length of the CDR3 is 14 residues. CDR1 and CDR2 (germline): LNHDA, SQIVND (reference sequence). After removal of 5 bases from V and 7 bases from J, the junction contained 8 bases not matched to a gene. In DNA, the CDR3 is TGTGCCAGTAGTGAGTGGGGACAGGGGCTTGAGCAGTACTTC. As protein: CASSEWGQGLEQYF.

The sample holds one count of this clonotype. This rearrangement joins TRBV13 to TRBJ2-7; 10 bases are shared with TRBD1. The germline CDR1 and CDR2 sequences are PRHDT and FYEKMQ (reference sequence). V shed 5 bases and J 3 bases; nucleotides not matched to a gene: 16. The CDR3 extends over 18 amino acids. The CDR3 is CASSTRRLTRDRGYEQYF. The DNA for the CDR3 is TGTGCCAGCAGCACCCGTCGCTTAACCAGGGACAGGGGCTACGAGCAGTACTTC.